These 8 T cell receptor beta chains were all obtained from the same sample, sequenced in a study of blood T cell repertoires in COVID-19. Some clones are missing from TCRdb's copy, which holds only in-frame ones; the method was immunoSEQ multiplex PCR. Of about 260,000 clones listed, about nine tenths are singletons. Sequenced material: peripheral blood. All receptors come from a woman aged 40-49 years with acute or convalescent COVID-19.

The rearrangement joins TRBV12-3 or TRBV12-4 to TRBJ1-2; no reliable D call. The V end was cut by 3 bases, the J end by 4 bases, with 9 bases between. CDR3 length: 13 amino acids. The DNA of the CDR3 is TGTGCCAGCAGTTTGGAGTCACTCTATGGCTACACCTTC. Amino acid sequence: CASSLESLYGYTF.

The V gene is TRBV5-1, the J gene TRBJ1-6; TRBD1 matches 9 bases. The germline gives CDR1 SGHRS, CDR2 YFSETQ. V gave up 0 bases and J gave up 8 bases; unmatched junction bases: 12. The CDR3 has 18 amino acids. The CDR3 loop reads CASSLGLDGTGIDSPLHF. CDR3 coding DNA: TGCGCCAGCAGCTTGGGGCTGGACGGGACAGGGATAGATTCACCCCTCCACTTT.

This clone was detected only a few times. This chain joins TRBV10-1 and TRBJ2-7; D possibly corresponds to TRBD1 (6 bases). V lost 7 bases to trimming and J lost 3 bases, with 16 bases between them. Germline-derived CDR1 and CDR2 are WNHNN and SYGVQD (reference sequence). The CDR3 extends over 14 amino acids. This chain's CDR3 is CASTKGEIVYEQYV. The CDR3 DNA is TGCGCCAGCACCAAGGGGGAAATAGTCTACGAGCAGTACGTC.

The gene calls are TRBV27 and TRBJ1-3, with D perhaps TRBD1 (5 bases). Germline V CDR1 and CDR2: MNHEY, SMNVEV (reference sequence). V shed 9 bases and J shed 0 bases, with 6 bases lying between them. The CDR3 extends over 12 amino acids. CDR3 sequence: CARGVSGNTIYF. CDR3 bases: TGTGCCAGAGGGGTCTCTGGAAACACCATATATTTT.

This chain joins TRBV7-2 and TRBJ2-2, with 12 bases lining up with TRBD2. The germline V gene encodes CDR1 SGHTA and CDR2 FQGNSA. Trimming at V came to 6 bases and at J to 0 bases, leaving 8 bases not matched to a gene. The CDR3 covers 18 residues. The DNA for the CDR3 is TGTGCCAGCAGTTTTCGGTGGACTAGCGGGGCGAACACCGGGGAGCTGTTTTTT. Its translation is CASSFRWTSGANTGELFF.

The rearrangement joins TRBV7-9 to TRBJ1-6; 9 bases agree with TRBD1. After removal of 5 bases from V and 7 bases from J, the junction contained 6 bases not matched to a gene. CDR3 length: 15 amino acids. Per germline, CDR1 SEHNR and CDR2 FQNEAQ (reference sequence). The CDR3 DNA reads TGTGCCAGCAGCCAGGCGACAGGGGGAAATTCACCCCTCCACTTT. As protein: CASSQATGGNSPLHF.

The chain couples TRBV5-6 to TRBJ2-5, with TRBD1 matching 9 bases. The CDR3 length is 16 residues. Trimming at V came to 0 bases and at J to 4 bases, leaving 7 bases not matched to a gene. CDR1 and CDR2 from the germline V gene are SGHDT and YYEEEE. CDR3 DNA sequence: TGTGCCAGCAGCTTGGTAGCCGGGACAGGGTTAGAGACCCAGTACTTC. Translated, it gives CASSLVAGTGLETQYF.

The chain recombines TRBV10-3 with TRBJ1-2, with 8 bases identical to TRBD1. The CDR3 is made up of 15 amino acids. From germline, CDR1 is ENHRY and CDR2 SYGVKD. V was pared by 4 bases and J by 8 bases, with 12 bases of the junction left unmatched. This chain's CDR3 is CAISVSTGESEGYTF. The CDR3, as DNA: TGTGCCATCAGTGTATCGACAGGGGAGTCGGAAGGCTACACCTTC.